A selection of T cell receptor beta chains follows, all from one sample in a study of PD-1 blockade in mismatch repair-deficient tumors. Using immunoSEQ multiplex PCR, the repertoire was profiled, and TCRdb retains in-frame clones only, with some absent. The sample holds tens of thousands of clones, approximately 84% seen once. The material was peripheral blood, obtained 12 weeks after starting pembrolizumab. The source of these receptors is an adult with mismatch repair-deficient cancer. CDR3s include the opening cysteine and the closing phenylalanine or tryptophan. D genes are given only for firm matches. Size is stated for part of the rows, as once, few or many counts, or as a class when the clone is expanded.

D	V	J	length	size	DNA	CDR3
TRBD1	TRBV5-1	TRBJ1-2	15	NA	TGCGCCAGCAGCGTGGGACAGGTGGATGTCTATGGCTACACCTTC	CASSVGQVDVYGYTF
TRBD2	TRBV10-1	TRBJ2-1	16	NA	TGCGCCAGCAGTACCGATGGCGGGAGCATCTACAATGAGCAGTTCTTC	CASSTDGGSIYNEQFF
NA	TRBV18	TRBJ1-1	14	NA	TGTGCCAGCTCGCCCCCCTCAGGGAGCACTGAAGCTTTCTTT	CASSPPSGSTEAFF
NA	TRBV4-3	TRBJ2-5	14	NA	TGCGCCAGCAGCCAAGAATTAGGACAAGAGACCCAGTACTTC	CASSQELGQETQYF
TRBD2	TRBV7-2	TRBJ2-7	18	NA	TGTGCCAGCAGCTTAGCTGGGTTAGGACTAGCGGGAGTCAACGAGCAGTACTTC	CASSLAGLGLAGVNEQYF
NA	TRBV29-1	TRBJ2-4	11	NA	TGCAGCGTTGGGCGGTCGAACATTCAGTACTTC	CSVGRSNIQYF
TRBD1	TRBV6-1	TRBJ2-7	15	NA	TGTGCCAGCAGTGCAAGACCGGGACAGGGGTACGAGCAGTACTTC	CASSARPGQGYEQYF
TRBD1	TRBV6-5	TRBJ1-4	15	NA	TGTGCCAGCAGTTACGCCGGGACAGGGTATCAAAAACTGTTTTTT	CASSYAGTGYQKLFF
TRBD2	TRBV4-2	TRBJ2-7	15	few	TGTGCCAGCAGCCAAGGTCTAGCGGACCCCTACGAGCAGTACTTC	CASSQGLADPYEQYF
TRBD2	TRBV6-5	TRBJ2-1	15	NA	TGTGCCAGCAGGTATACTAGCGGGAGTGAAAATGAGCAGTTCTTC	CASRYTSGSENEQFF
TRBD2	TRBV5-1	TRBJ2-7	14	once	TGCGCCAGCAGTTTAGCGGGAGATCTGTACGAGCAGTACTTC	CASSLAGDLYEQYF
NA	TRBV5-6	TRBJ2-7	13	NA	TGTGCCAGCAGCTTGGTCAACTACTACGAGCAGTACTTC	CASSLVNYYEQYF
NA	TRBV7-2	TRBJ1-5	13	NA	TGTGCCAGCACCTCCTATAGCAATCAGCCCCAGCATTTT	CASTSYSNQPQHF
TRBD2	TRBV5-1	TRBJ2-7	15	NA	TGCGCCAGCAAAGAACTAGCGGAGATACCCTACGAGCAGTACTTC	CASKELAEIPYEQYF
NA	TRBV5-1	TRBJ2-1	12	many	TGCGCCAGCAGCTTAATGAACAATGAGCAGTTCTTC	CASSLMNNEQFF
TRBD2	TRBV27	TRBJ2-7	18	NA	TGTGCCAGCACACCTCTGGGGGCACTAGCGGGGTGGGGAGCCGAGCAGTACTTC	CASTPLGALAGWGAEQYF
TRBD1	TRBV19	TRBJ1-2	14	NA	TGTGCCAGCCGATCGACAGGGGAGGCCTTAGGCTACACCTTC	CASRSTGEALGYTF
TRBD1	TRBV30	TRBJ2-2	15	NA	TGTGCCTGGAGTACAGGGACAGGGGACACCGGGGAGCTGTTTTTT	CAWSTGTGDTGELFF
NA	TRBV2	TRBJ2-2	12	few	TGTGCCAGCAGGAGGGACACCGGGGAGCTGTTTTTT	CASRRDTGELFF
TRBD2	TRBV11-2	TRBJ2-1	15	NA	TGTGCCAGCAGGGTGGGGACTAGCGAGAACAATGAGCAGTTCTTC	CASRVGTSENNEQFF
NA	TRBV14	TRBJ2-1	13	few	TGTGCCAGCAGCCCGCGGGACTACAATGAGCAGTTCTTC	CASSPRDYNEQFF
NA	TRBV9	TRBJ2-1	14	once	TGTGCCAGCAGCGTGGGCGACAGGCCCGGTGAGCAGTTCTTC	CASSVGDRPGEQFF
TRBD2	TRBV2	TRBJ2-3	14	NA	TGTGCCACCCTAGCGGGAGCCCACACAGATACGCAGTATTTT	CATLAGAHTDTQYF
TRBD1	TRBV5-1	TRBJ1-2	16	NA	TGCGCCAGCAGCTTGGAGACAGGGAGGTCGGGCTATGGCTACACCTTC	CASSLETGRSGYGYTF
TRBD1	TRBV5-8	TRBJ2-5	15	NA	TGTGCCAGCAGCCCCGGACAGGGGTCGGGAGAGACCCAGTACTTC	CASSPGQGSGETQYF
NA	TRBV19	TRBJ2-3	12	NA	TGTGCCAGTAGTTTCGGACTTAGGACGCAGTATTTT	CASSFGLRTQYF
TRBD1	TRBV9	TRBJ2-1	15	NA	TGTGCCAGCAGCGCGGGACAGGGACCCTACAATGAGCAGTTCTTC	CASSAGQGPYNEQFF
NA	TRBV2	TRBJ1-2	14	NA	TGTGCCAGCAGTGAAAGGGGGGCCGACTATGGCTACACCTTC	CASSERGADYGYTF
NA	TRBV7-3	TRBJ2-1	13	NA	TGTGCCAGCAGCCCTAGTCTTGGCAATGAGCAGTTCTTC	CASSPSLGNEQFF
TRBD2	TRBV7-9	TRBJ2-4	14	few	TGTGCCAGCAGTCTACTAGCGGGAGAAAACATTCAGTACTTC	CASSLLAGENIQYF
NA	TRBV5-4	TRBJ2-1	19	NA	TGTGCCAGCAGCGTATTCCGGGACTTCACTACGAGCTCCTACAATGAGCAGTTCTTC	CASSVFRDFTTSSYNEQFF
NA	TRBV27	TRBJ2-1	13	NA	TGTGCCAGCAGTGCGAGACTCTACAATGAGCAGTTCTTC	CASSARLYNEQFF
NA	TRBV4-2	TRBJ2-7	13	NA	TGTGCCAGCAGGTCCGAGGACCTCTACGAGCAGTACTTC	CASRSEDLYEQYF
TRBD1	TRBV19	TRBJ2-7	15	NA	TGTGCCAGTAGCCGGGACAGCCCCCCAACCTACGAGCAGTACTTC	CASSRDSPPTYEQYF
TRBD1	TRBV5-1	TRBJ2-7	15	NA	TGCGCCAGCAGCTTCCAGACAGGGGATTTGGCCGAGCAGTACTTC	CASSFQTGDLAEQYF
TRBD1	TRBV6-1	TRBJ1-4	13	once	TGTGCCACACAGGGGTTTCCTAATGAAAAACTGTTTTTT	CATQGFPNEKLFF
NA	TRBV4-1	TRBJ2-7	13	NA	TGTGCCAGCAGCCTCGGTCCCTCCTACGAGCAGTACTTC	CASSLGPSYEQYF
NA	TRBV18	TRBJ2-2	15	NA	TGTGCCGGTCGGGGCCGTCCTCCATCCGCCGGGGAGCTGTTTTTT	CAGRGRPPSAGELFF
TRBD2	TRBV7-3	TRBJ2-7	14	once	TGTGCCAGCAGCTTGTTCGGGAGGGGGTACGAGCAGTACTTC	CASSLFGRGYEQYF
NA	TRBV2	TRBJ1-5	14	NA	TGTGCCAGCAGTGAAAGGGGGGGCAATCAGCCCCAGCATTTT	CASSERGGNQPQHF
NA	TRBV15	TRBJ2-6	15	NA	TGTGCCACCAGCAGAGGGGGCAGGGAAGTCAACGTCCTGACTTTC	CATSRGGREVNVLTF
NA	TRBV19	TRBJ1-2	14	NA	TGTGCCAGTAGTCGTCCAGGAGAAAACTATGGCTACACCTTC	CASSRPGENYGYTF